The 32 T cell receptor beta chains below all came from one sample that was sequenced in a study of neurological immune-mediated disorders. MiXCR, run by TCRdb on the 5' RACE reads, gives a single entry per CDR3 protein. In the table there are 87,000 or so distinct CDR3 sequences, around 3.5% of which are singletons. The sample taken for sequencing was PBMCs. The receptors shown here come from a woman aged 50 to 60 with multiple sclerosis.

This clonotype has at least ten counts. This sequence joins TRBV12-3 or TRBV12-4 and TRBJ1-1; D may be TRBD1 (5 bases). With 6 bases removed from V and 4 bases from J, the gap between germline ends came to 21 bases. The CDR3 runs 16 residues. The CDR3 DNA reads TGTGCCAGCAGACCGACCCAGGGACCCTACGGCACTGAAGCTTTCTTT. It is translated as CASRPTQGPYGTEAFF.

In this sample, this clonotype turned up many times. The chain links TRBV12-3 or TRBV12-4 to TRBJ2-5; 7 bases agree with TRBD2. CDR3 size: 18 residues. The V segment lost 5 bases and the J segment 1 base; nucleotides outside the gene matches: 16. The CDR3 DNA follows: TGTGCCAGCAGTCCCACCCTTGCACTAGCGACTCTCCAAGAGACCCAGTACTTC. Its protein is CASSPTLALATLQETQYF.

The sample holds many counts of this clonotype. The chain couples TRBV9 to TRBJ1-2; the match to TRBD1 covers 7 bases. V was clipped by 1 base and J by 1 base; unmatched bases: 4. Germline V gene data show CDR1 as SGDLS and CDR2 as YYNGEE. The CDR3 has 15 residues. CDR3 protein: CASSVQNRGNYGYTF. In nucleotides, the CDR3 is TGTGCCAGCAGCGTACAAAACAGGGGTAACTATGGCTACACCTTC.

This clonotype was seen repeatedly, ten times or more. The rearrangement links TRBV7-2 to TRBJ1-1; D gene uncertain. The V gene's germline CDR1 is SGHTA and CDR2 FQGNSA. V was pared by 3 bases and J by 6 bases, with 8 bases between. CDR3 length: 12 amino acids. As DNA, the CDR3 is TGTGCCAGCAGCTTTCTCGGGGCTGAAGCTTTCTTT. Amino acid sequence: CASSFLGAEAFF.

V is TRBV5-1 and J is TRBJ2-7; possibly TRBD1 for D (6 bases). Germline CDR1 SGHRS, CDR2 YFSETQ. The V end lost 0 bases, the J end lost 7 bases, and 14 bases lay between the germline ends. The CDR3 is 14 amino acids. CDR3 sequence: CASSLAVIGQEQYF. CDR3 nucleotides: TGCGCCAGCAGCTTGGCTGTTATTGGACAGGAGCAGTACTTC.

This clonotype was seen at least ten times. J is TRBJ2-7 and V is TRBV12-3 or TRBV12-4; 7 bases line up with TRBD2. V gave up 6 bases and J gave up 4 bases; unmatched junction bases: 18. This CDR3 comprises 17 residues. CDR3 loop: CASSQIRGGLVGYEQYF. The CDR3 DNA reads as TGTGCCAGCAGCCAAATTCGGGGAGGGCTGGTTGGTTACGAGCAGTACTTC.

This clonotype was observed at least ten times. The chain recombines TRBV5-6 with TRBJ1-1; 9 bases are shared with TRBD1. Trimming cost V 0 bases and J 1 base; bases outside gene matches: 4. This CDR3 is 16 amino acids long. CDR1 and CDR2 (germline): SGHDT, YYEEEE. The CDR3 bases are TGTGCCAGCAGCTTGGTCCCGGGACAGGGGAACACTGAAGCTTTCTTT. Amino acid sequence: CASSLVPGQGNTEAFF.

This clonotype has ten or more counts. The chain couples TRBV5-1 to TRBJ2-7, with D unclear. The V and J ends lost 4 bases and 0 bases respectively, with 14 bases between them. The germline V gene has CDR1 SGHRS and CDR2 YFSETQ. The length of the CDR3 is 15 residues. This chain's CDR3 is CASSLSNSGSYEQYF. The CDR3, as DNA: TGCGCCAGCAGCCTCTCTAATTCAGGCTCCTACGAGCAGTACTTC.

This clonotype was seen many times. The rearrangement links TRBV7-2 to TRBJ2-5; the D is unclear. The CDR3 runs 16 residues. Germline lookup yields CDR1 SGHTA and CDR2 FQGNSA. Trimming removed 2 bases at V and 6 bases at J, with 19 bases between. DNA of the CDR3: TGTGCCAGCAGCTTATCGGAGCCCGGGTTGAGCAAGACCCAGTACTTC. It codes for CASSLSEPGLSKTQYF.

There are many counts of this clonotype. V and J are TRBV2 and TRBJ2-6; 9 bases are a match to TRBD1. Trimming cost V 4 bases and J 2 bases; bases outside gene matches: 0. The CDR3 contains 15 residues. The germline V gene has CDR1 SNHLY and CDR2 FYNNEI. CDR3 sequence: CASSGQGAGANVLTF. In DNA, the CDR3 is TGTGCCAGCAGTGGACAGGGGGCTGGGGCCAACGTCCTGACTTTC.

In this sample, this clonotype turned up many times. The V and J genes are TRBV12-3 or TRBV12-4 and TRBJ2-2, with 9 bases matching TRBD1. The CDR3 runs to 14 residues. With 4 bases clipped from V and 11 bases from J, the junction kept 8 bases outside the gene matches. The CDR3 spells CASSYRPGQGELFF. CDR3 nucleotide sequence: TGTGCCAGCAGTTATCGACCGGGACAGGGAGAGCTGTTTTTT.

This clonotype has ten or more counts. The chain combines TRBV7-9 with TRBJ1-2; D unresolved. Trimming stripped 1 base from V and 8 bases from J, with 14 bases between. This CDR3 region has 14 residues. The V gene's germline CDR1 is SEHNR and CDR2 FQNEAQ (reference sequence). The CDR3 protein is CASSLGIGPRGYTF. In DNA form, the CDR3 reads TGTGCCAGCAGCTTAGGAATAGGGCCTAGAGGCTACACCTTC.

There are many counts of this clonotype. The chain uses TRBV5-1 and TRBJ2-4; possibly TRBD2 for D (7 bases). The CDR3 loop spans 14 amino acids. Germline V CDR1 and CDR2: SGHRS, YFSETQ. Trimming shortened V by 4 bases and J by 8 bases, and 16 bases separated the two germline ends. This CDR3 reads CASSSGTRGDIQYF. The CDR3 coding sequence is TGCGCCAGCAGCAGCGGGACAAGGGGCGACATTCAGTACTTC.

This clonotype has at least ten counts. This chain joins TRBV5-1 and TRBJ2-1, with a possible D match to TRBD1 (6 bases). The CDR3 runs to 17 residues. Germline CDR1 and CDR2: SGHRS and YFSETQ. Trimming cost V 2 bases and J 1 base, with 16 bases left between them. In DNA form, the CDR3 reads TGCGCCAGCAGCTTAGATACACAGGGTTCATCCTACAATGAGCAGTTCTTC. It yields the protein CASSLDTQGSSYNEQFF.

This clonotype was counted at least ten times. The J gene is TRBJ2-7, the V gene TRBV12-3 or TRBV12-4; maybe TRBD2 (5 bases). V was pared by 7 bases and J by 3 bases, with 34 bases between. The CDR3 spans 20 residues. CDR3 region: CASTPAPLEGYLEMRYEQYF. CDR3 in DNA: TGTGCCAGCACCCCCGCCCCACTAGAAGGGTACCTAGAGATGCGCTACGAGCAGTACTTC.

This clonotype has ten or more counts. The V call is TRBV5-1, the J call TRBJ2-5, with unresolved D. The CDR3 has 13 amino acids. Trimming shortened V by 4 bases and J by 4 bases, and 11 bases separated the two germline ends. Germline V CDR1 and CDR2: SGHRS, YFSETQ. CDR3 loop: CASSIDMRETQYF. The CDR3 bases are TGCGCCAGCAGCATAGACATGAGAGAGACCCAGTACTTC.

J is TRBJ2-7 and V is TRBV25-1; possibly TRBD1 for D (6 bases). V was trimmed by 5 bases and J by 6 bases, leaving 11 bases between them. CDR1 and CDR2 from the germline V gene are MGHDK and SYGVNS. The CDR3 sequence is 12 residues long. CDR3 in DNA: TGTGCCAGCAGTTACACCAGGGGCGAGCAGTACTTC. Translating gives CASSYTRGEQYF.

This clonotype was seen repeatedly, ten times or more. V gene TRBV6-2 or TRBV6-3 combines with J gene TRBJ1-1; D is ambiguous. This CDR3 has 13 amino acids. V lost 6 bases, J lost 0 bases, and 8 bases lay in between. In germline, CDR1 is MNHEY, CDR2 SVGEGT. The CDR3 protein is CASSDGMNTEAFF. The CDR3, as DNA: TGTGCCAGCAGCGACGGTATGAACACTGAAGCTTTCTTT.

This rearrangement joins TRBV4-3 to TRBJ2-5, with D possibly being TRBD2 (5 bases). V shed 0 bases and J shed 5 bases, with 13 bases lying between them. Looked up from germline, CDR1 is LGHNA and CDR2 is YSLEER. This CDR3 region has 15 residues. Written as DNA, the CDR3 is TGCGCCAGCAGCCAAGATGGAGGTATAAAGGAGACCCAGTACTTC. Amino acids: CASSQDGGIKETQYF.

There are many counts of this clonotype. This chain links TRBV7-9 with TRBJ1-4, with D possibly TRBD1 on 5 matching bases. V was shortened by 1 base and J by 0 bases, with 12 bases between the two germline ends. Per the germline V gene, CDR1 is SEHNR and CDR2 is FQNEAQ (reference sequence). The CDR3 runs to 17 residues. Here the CDR3 DNA reads TGTGCCAGCAGCTTAGTTCCAGGGCGCACAACTAATGAAAAACTGTTTTTT. It translates to CASSLVPGRTTNEKLFF. Supplemented by reference TRBV7-9 and TRBJ1-4, the full variable domain reads DTGVSQNPRHKITKRGQNVTFRCDPISEHNRLYWYRQTLGQGPEFLTYFQNEAQLEKSRLLSDRFSAERPKGSFSTLEIQRTEQGDSAMYLCASSLVPGRTTNEKLFFGSGTQLSVL.

This clonotype was counted at least ten times. The CDR3 DNA sequence: TGCAGCGCCACGGGACAGGGGAGTCAGCCCCAGCATTTT. Protein: CSATGQGSQPQHF. V usage is TRBV29-1 and J usage is TRBJ1-5; TRBD1 aligns across 10 bases. Germline trimming cut 7 bases from V and 6 bases from J; bases unmatched to any gene: 6. Germline CDR1 SQVTM, CDR2 ANQGSEA. The CDR3 has 13 amino acids.

At least ten counts were recorded for this clonotype. The junction does not match germline at one end; this may be a read error. This chain connects TRBV7-2 to TRBJ1-6; TRBD1 is a possible D gene (6 bases). There are 17 residues in the CDR3. Germline CDR1 SGHTA, CDR2 FQGNSA. CDR3: CASSSYRETQGNSPLNF. The DNA of the CDR3 is TGTGCCAGCAGCTCCTACCGGGAAACCCAGGGGAATTCACCCCTCAACTTT. The entire variable domain, with the rest obtained from reference TRBV7-2 and TRBJ1-6, is as follows: GAGVSQSPSNKVTEKGKDVELRCDPISGHTALYWYRQSLGQGLEFLIYFQGNSAPDKSGLPSDRFSAERTGGSVSTLTIQRTQQEDSAVYLCASSSYRETQGNSPLNFGNGTRLTVT.

There are many counts of this clonotype. This chain links TRBV20-1 with TRBJ1-3, with 7 bases identical to TRBD1. The CDR3 length is 16 residues. V trimming: 7 bases; J trimming: 2 bases; junction bases outside the gene matches: 14. The germline gives CDR1 DFQATT, CDR2 SNEGSKA (reference sequence). The CDR3: CSDALQGGRPGNTIYF. The CDR3 coding sequence is TGCAGTGACGCCCTCCAAGGGGGCCGACCTGGAAACACCATATATTTT.

This clonotype was picked up many times. The gene calls are TRBV5-5 and TRBJ2-1; maybe TRBD2 (6 bases). The germline V gene encodes CDR1 SGHKS and CDR2 YYEKEE (reference sequence). Trimming pared 3 bases from V and 3 bases from J, leaving 13 bases between. The CDR3 is 15 amino acids. CDR3 nucleotides: TGTGCCAGCAGCTCGGCCGTGGGGGGCTACAATGAGCAGTTCTTC. Encoded protein: CASSSAVGGYNEQFF. The full variable domain, rest sourced from reference TRBV5-5 and TRBJ2-1, is DAGVTQSPTHLIKTRGQQVTLRCSPISGHKSVSWYQQVLGQGPQFIFQYYEKEERGRGNFPDRFSARQFPNYSSELNVNALLLGDSALYLCASSSAVGGYNEQFFGPGTRLTVL.

This clonotype showed up many times. The chain carries TRBV6-2 or TRBV6-3 and TRBJ1-1; TRBD1 might be the D (6 bases). Germline V gene lookup returns CDR1 MNHEY and CDR2 SVGEGT. The CDR3 consists of 16 residues. V was clipped by 5 bases and J by 1 base, with 17 bases between them. The CDR3 protein is CASSHLPDRSNTEAFF. DNA for the CDR3: TGTGCCAGCAGTCATCTCCCGGACAGATCGAACACTGAAGCTTTCTTT.

In this sample, this clonotype turned up many times. The chain links TRBV20-1 to TRBJ2-7, with TRBD2 matching 8 bases. Germline values: CDR1 DFQATT, CDR2 SNEGSKA (reference sequence). V gave up 2 bases and J gave up 3 bases; unmatched junction bases: 15. This CDR3 comprises 17 residues. CDR3 coding DNA: TGCAGTGCTAGACCATCCACGGGAGCGGGGGCTGTCTACGAGCAGTACTTC. Translation gives CSARPSTGAGAVYEQYF.

The table lists this clonotype with many counts. The gene calls are TRBV5-1 and TRBJ1-6; TRBD1 agrees at 10 bases. From germline, CDR1 is SGHRS and CDR2 YFSETQ. The junction had 1 base not matched to a gene; V was cut back by 1 base and J by 0 bases. The length of the CDR3 is 17 residues. CDR3 nucleotides: TGCGCCAGCAGCTTGAGGACAGGGGGCTCCTATAATTCACCCCTCCACTTT. Amino acids: CASSLRTGGSYNSPLHF.

This clonotype was detected a few times. One end of the junction fails to match germline, which may point to a read error. This chain uses TRBV5-4 with TRBJ2-3; possibly TRBD1 for D (6 bases). Germline loops: CDR1 SGHNT, CDR2 YYREEE (reference sequence). The CDR3 length is 12 residues. CDR3 sequence: CDSSFGTRTQYF. The CDR3 nucleotides are TGTGACAGCAGCTTCGGGACAAGGACGCAGTATTTT. Variable domain in full (rest from reference TRBV5-4 and TRBJ2-3): ETGVTQSPTHLIKTRGQQVTLRCSSQSGHNTVSWYQQALGQGPQFIFQYYREEENGRGNFPPRFSGLQFPNYSSELNVNALELDDSALYLCDSSFGTRTQYFGPGTRLTVL.

Only a few counts were recorded for this clonotype. The chain joins TRBV18 to TRBJ2-7; D is perhaps TRBD1 or TRBD2 (5 bases each). This CDR3 contains 17 residues. Trimming stripped 0 bases from V and 2 bases from J, with 17 bases between. Per the germline V gene, CDR1 is KGHSH and CDR2 is LQKENI. The CDR3 is CASSPPGVLADTYEQYF. The CDR3 bases are TGTGCCAGCTCACCACCGGGGGTTTTGGCAGACACCTACGAGCAGTACTTC.

This clonotype was observed at least ten times. This rearrangement joins TRBV20-1 to TRBJ1-5; a weak D match, TRBD1 (5 bases). Trimming stripped 5 bases from V and 6 bases from J, with 20 bases between. The germline CDR1 and CDR2 sequences are DFQATT and SNEGSKA (reference sequence). The CDR3 has 15 amino acids. CDR3 in amino acids: CSAGAVGGEGQPQHF. The CDR3 DNA reads as TGCAGTGCTGGGGCTGTCGGGGGGGAGGGTCAGCCCCAGCATTTT.

This clonotype was picked up many times. The chain recombines TRBV20-1 with TRBJ2-7; 7 nucleotides line up with TRBD1. Germline CDR1 DFQATT, CDR2 SNEGSKA (reference sequence). The J segment lost 1 base and the V segment lost 0 bases, leaving 6 bases of the junction unmatched. The CDR3 is 15 residues long. This CDR3 reads CSARDGDRGSYEQYF. In nucleotides, the CDR3 is TGCAGTGCTAGAGATGGGGACAGAGGTTCCTACGAGCAGTACTTC.

This clonotype was counted many times. The chain joins TRBV25-1 to TRBJ1-6; no clear D gene. V was cut by 2 bases and J by 8 bases, with 10 bases left in between. This CDR3 region has 14 residues. Germline V gene lookup returns CDR1 MGHDK and CDR2 SYGVNS. CDR3 sequence (DNA): TGTGCCAGCAGTGAAAATTCTTGGGATTCACCCCTCCACTTT. Translation: CASSENSWDSPLHF.